This is a list of T cell receptor beta chains from one sample in a study of blood T cell repertoires in COVID-19. Here immunoSEQ multiplex PCR was the method, and the copy in TCRdb shows in-frame clones only, minus some. Seen here are about 93,000 clones, 75% to 90% observed once, and the top ten hold under 20%. Material for sequencing was peripheral blood. The receptors were gathered from a woman of 80 years or more with acute or convalescent COVID-19. Each CDR3 is given without its conserved first and last residue. Expanded clones get a size class; other rows say once, few or many, or leave the size out.

CDR3 protein	clone size	J gene	V gene
ASSSPGGNYGYT	once	TRBJ1-2	TRBV5-4
SVEGRRGIRTGELF	once	TRBJ2-2	TRBV29-1
ASSPGQGRYEQY	once	TRBJ2-7	TRBV28
ASNFQGTDTQY	-	TRBJ2-3	TRBV5-4
ASRRQGQGDTGELF	-	TRBJ2-2	TRBV6-6
ASSLIEQGAKNIQY	-	TRBJ2-4	TRBV28
ASSKTGDTYEQY	once	TRBJ2-7	TRBV5-4
AISGTSGPTFNEQF	-	TRBJ2-1	TRBV10-3
ASSSSNTGELF	many	TRBJ2-2	TRBV6-6
ASSLTSSYNSPLH	-	TRBJ1-6	TRBV7-2
ASGLVSWQGQVQPQH	-	TRBJ1-5	TRBV12-5
ASSEAVQGSSPLH	-	TRBJ1-6	TRBV2
ASSLRTSGGGRYEQY	-	TRBJ2-7	TRBV7-2
ASSRDRGNTIY	-	TRBJ1-3	TRBV3-1/TRBV3-2
AISESTGGMTYEQY	few	TRBJ2-7	TRBV10-3
ASSSYRGHTIY	-	TRBJ1-3	TRBV11-3
ASSRRELLSYEQY	-	TRBJ2-7	TRBV21-1
ASSLAGGADTQY	-	TRBJ2-3	TRBV7-9
ASSAGKGSTDTQY	-	TRBJ2-3	TRBV2
ASSPGGGAEAF	-	TRBJ1-1	TRBV7-9
ASSPWGREGNEQF	once	TRBJ2-1	TRBV4-2
ASSTDRWNTGELF	-	TRBJ2-2	TRBV19
ATSDTGSYEQY	-	TRBJ2-7	TRBV24-1
ASSSPMNTEAF	-	TRBJ1-1	TRBV7-9
ASSQDRNHSGNTIY	-	TRBJ1-3	TRBV21-1
ASSQGTGMSGETQY	-	TRBJ2-5	TRBV4-1
ASSLFTGSYEQY	-	TRBJ2-7	TRBV28
ASSLPTGTSADTQY	-	TRBJ2-3	TRBV5-1
SVEGQGDEQY	-	TRBJ2-7	TRBV29-1
ASSFLGQGGNTEAF	-	TRBJ1-1	TRBV27
ASSEQGGTGGELF	-	TRBJ2-2	TRBV2
ASSLAGPEQY	once	TRBJ2-7	TRBV12-3/TRBV12-4
ASSLDRGNEQF	-	TRBJ2-1	TRBV11-2
ASSRPLAGVETQY	-	TRBJ2-5	TRBV25-1
ASRGTVGNEQF	-	TRBJ2-1	TRBV27
ASSEGQGTEQY	once	TRBJ2-7	TRBV5-1
ATSVGGRGQETQY	once	TRBJ2-5	TRBV24-1
AWSVSRGSGNTIY	once	TRBJ1-3	TRBV30
ATSDSGTGNNEQY	-	TRBJ2-7	TRBV24-1
ASSQRDSTYNEQF	-	TRBJ2-1	TRBV4-2
ASSLGHLNQPQH	-	TRBJ1-5	TRBV19
ASSIPSARQF	-	TRBJ2-1	TRBV19
ASSLTGGSPLH	few	TRBJ1-6	TRBV13
ASGIGRDQPQH	-	TRBJ1-5	TRBV12-3/TRBV12-4
ATSPGTGRAGYT	once	TRBJ1-2	TRBV24-1
SASPFGQGGTEAF	-	TRBJ1-1	TRBV20-1
ATSRGGNTYEQY	once	TRBJ2-7	TRBV24-1
ASTPSPGQPNSPLH	-	TRBJ1-6	TRBV2
ASSQDGANSY	-	TRBJ2-7	TRBV3-1/TRBV3-2
ASSQEGSYGYT	-	TRBJ1-2	TRBV3-1/TRBV3-2
ASRRASAADTQY	few	TRBJ2-3	TRBV4-1
SVTQVEEQY	once	TRBJ2-7	TRBV20-1
ATSRDSGGRGETQY	-	TRBJ2-5	TRBV15
ASRRTGTGDYEQY	-	TRBJ2-7	TRBV6-5
ASSFRDGGDTEAF	-	TRBJ1-1	TRBV6-5